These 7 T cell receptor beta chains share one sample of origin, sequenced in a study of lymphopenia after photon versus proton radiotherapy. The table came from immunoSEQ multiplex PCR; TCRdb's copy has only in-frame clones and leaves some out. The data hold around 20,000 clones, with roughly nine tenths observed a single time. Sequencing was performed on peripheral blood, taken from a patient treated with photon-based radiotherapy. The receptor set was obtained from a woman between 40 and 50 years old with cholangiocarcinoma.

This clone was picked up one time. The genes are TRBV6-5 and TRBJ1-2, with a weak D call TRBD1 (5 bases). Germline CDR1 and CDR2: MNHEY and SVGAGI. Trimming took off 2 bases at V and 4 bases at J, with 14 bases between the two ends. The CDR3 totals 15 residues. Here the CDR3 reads CASSYGTGLSYGYTF. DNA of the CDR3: TGTGCCAGCAGTTACGGGACGGGACTCTCCTATGGCTACACCTTC.

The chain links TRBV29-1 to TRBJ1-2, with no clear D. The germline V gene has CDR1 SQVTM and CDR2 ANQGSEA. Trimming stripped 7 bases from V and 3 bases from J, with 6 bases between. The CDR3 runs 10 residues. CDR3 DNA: TGCAGCGCTGACGACTATGGCTACACCTTC. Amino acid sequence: CSADDYGYTF.

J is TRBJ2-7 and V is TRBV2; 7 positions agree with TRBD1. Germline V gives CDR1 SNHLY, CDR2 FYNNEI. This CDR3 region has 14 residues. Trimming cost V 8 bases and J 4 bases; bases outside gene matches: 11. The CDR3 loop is CASQPPGQLYEQYF. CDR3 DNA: TGTGCCAGCCAACCCCCGGGACAGCTATACGAGCAGTACTTC.

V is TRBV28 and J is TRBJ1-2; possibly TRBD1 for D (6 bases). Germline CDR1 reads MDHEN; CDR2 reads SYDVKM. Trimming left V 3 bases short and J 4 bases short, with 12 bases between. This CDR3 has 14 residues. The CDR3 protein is CASSFQGGSYGYTF. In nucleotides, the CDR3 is TGTGCCAGCAGTTTCCAAGGGGGGTCCTATGGCTACACCTTC.

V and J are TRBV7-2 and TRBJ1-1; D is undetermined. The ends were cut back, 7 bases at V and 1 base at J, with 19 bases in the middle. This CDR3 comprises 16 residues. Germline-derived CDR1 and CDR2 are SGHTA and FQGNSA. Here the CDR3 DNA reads TGTGCCAGCACCAATAGAAGGTTAACTCAGAACACTGAAGCTTTCTTT. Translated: CASTNRRLTQNTEAFF.

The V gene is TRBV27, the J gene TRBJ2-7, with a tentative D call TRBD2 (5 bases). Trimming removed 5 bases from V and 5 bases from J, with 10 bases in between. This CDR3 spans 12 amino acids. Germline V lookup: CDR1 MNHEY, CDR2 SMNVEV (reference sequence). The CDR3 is CASSTPGNEQYF. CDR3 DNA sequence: TGTGCCAGCAGTACCCCGGGGAACGAGCAGTACTTC.

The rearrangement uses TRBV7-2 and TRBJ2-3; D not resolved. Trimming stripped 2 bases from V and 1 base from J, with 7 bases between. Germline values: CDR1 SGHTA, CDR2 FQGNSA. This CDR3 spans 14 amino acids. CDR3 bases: TGTGCCAGCAGCTTACTTGGTGGCACAGATACGCAGTATTTT. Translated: CASSLLGGTDTQYF. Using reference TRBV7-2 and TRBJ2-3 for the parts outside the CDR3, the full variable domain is GAGVSQSPSNKVTEKGKDVELRCDPISGHTALYWYRQSLGQGLEFLIYFQGNSAPDKSGLPSDRFSAERTGGSVSTLTIQRTQQEDSAVYLCASSLLGGTDTQYFGPGTRLTVL.